This record looks at one T cell receptor beta chain sequence and its context. This sample is part of a study of shared clonotypes between healthy human individuals. Clones were read by immunoSEQ multiplex PCR, and TCRdb kept only the in-frame ones, dropping some. Here the sample spans under 2,000,000 clones, about 95% being singletons. CDR3 size: 13 residues. Germline CDR1 SGHTS, CDR2 YDEGEE. Deletions cut 0 bases from V and 1 base from J, with 4 bases between. CD8 cells regarded as naive lacked CD45RO, were positively chosen for CCR7, and omitted terminally differentiated effector memory CD45RA+ cells.

The V and J genes are TRBV5-8 and TRBJ1-2; D is unclear. The source material was naive CD8+ T cells sorted from blood. This receptor was taken from a young man in good health. Written as DNA, the CDR3 is TGTGCCAGCAGCTTGGACAGTAACTATGGCTACACCTTC. Protein: CASSLDSNYGYTF.